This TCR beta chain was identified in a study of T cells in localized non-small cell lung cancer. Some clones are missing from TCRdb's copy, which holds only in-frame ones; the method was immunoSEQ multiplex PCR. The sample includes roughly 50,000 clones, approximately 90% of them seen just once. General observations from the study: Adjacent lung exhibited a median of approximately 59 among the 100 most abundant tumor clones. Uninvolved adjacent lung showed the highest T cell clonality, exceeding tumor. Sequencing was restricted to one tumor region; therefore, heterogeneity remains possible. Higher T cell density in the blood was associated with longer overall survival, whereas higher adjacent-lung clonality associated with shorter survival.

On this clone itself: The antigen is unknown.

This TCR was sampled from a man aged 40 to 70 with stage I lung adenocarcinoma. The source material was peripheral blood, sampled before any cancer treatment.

The CDR3 protein is CASSQVQGTHTDTQYF. In DNA form, the CDR3 reads TGCGCCAGCAGCCAAGTTCAAGGGACGCACACAGATACGCAGTATTTT. This sequence joins TRBV4-1 and TRBJ2-3; the D call may be TRBD1 or TRBD2 (5 bases each). Trimming pared 1 base from V and 2 bases from J, leaving 13 bases between. CDR3 length equals 16 residues. CDR1 and CDR2 from the germline V gene are MGHRA and YSYEKL.